This T cell receptor (beta chain) derives from a study of identical twins. TCRdb re-called the 5' RACE reads through MiXCR, storing one row per CDR3 protein. There are roughly 1,500,000 distinct CDR3 sequences in the sample; under 35% occur only once, and around 0.25% lies in the top ten. This CDR3 has 15 amino acids. Trimming at V came to 1 base and at J to 2 bases, leaving 5 bases not matched to a gene. Per germline, CDR1 DFQATT and CDR2 SNEGSKA (reference sequence). Sequencing input: cord blood. This sequence was found in a newborn girl in good health. The genes are TRBV20-1 and TRBJ2-7; TRBD2 agrees at 10 bases. The CDR3 DNA sequence: TGCAGTGCTAGAGCCGGGACTAGCGTACCCTACGAGCAGTACTTC. As protein: CSARAGTSVPYEQYF.